These 30 T cell receptor beta chains originate from one sample sequenced in a study of PD-1 blockade in classical Hodgkin lymphoma (dated by TCRdb to the early 2020s). Library generation was performed with the immunoSEQ multiplex PCR assay. TCRdb stores this immuneACCESS table with in-frame sequences only. Part of the clones is absent; in the studies checked, under half of the shortfall reflects unresolved V genes, and no reason is known for the rest. This sample is represented by more than 55,000 clones; 88% of them were singletons. Of the sample, more than 5% is held by the ten largest clones. The time point label, read with the paper, signifies: cycle 2 day 1 (C2D1) of nivolumab. Every trial patient had relapsed after autologous stem cell transplantation, and cohorts A, B and C differed in prior brentuximab vedotin exposure. The material was peripheral blood mononuclear cells (PBMCs), obtained before the second cycle of nivolumab. The receptors shown here come from a human donor with classical Hodgkin lymphoma.

The V gene is TRBV6-6, the J gene TRBJ2-1, with 11 bases identical to TRBD2. Per the germline V gene, CDR1 is MNHNY and CDR2 is SVGAGI (reference sequence). The CDR3 extends over 15 amino acids. With 2 bases clipped from V and 10 bases from J, the junction kept 7 bases outside the gene matches. The chain's CDR3 is CASSYLAGGDWEQFF. The CDR3 DNA reads as TGTGCCAGCAGTTACCTAGCGGGGGGCGATTGGGAGCAGTTCTTC.

This rearrangement joins TRBV4-1 to TRBJ1-4; tentatively, D is TRBD1 (5 bases). The CDR3 is 13 residues long. CDR1 is MGHRA, CDR2 YSYEKL, per germline. Between the trimmed V and J ends, which lost 1 base and 12 bases, there was a span of 12 bases. This chain's CDR3 is CASSQVTGEELFF. CDR3 bases: TGCGCCAGCAGCCAAGTAACGGGGGAGGAACTGTTTTTT.

The rearrangement links TRBV25-1 to TRBJ1-1, with D maybe TRBD1 (5 bases). The V gene's germline CDR1 is MGHDK and CDR2 SYGVNS. The V and J ends lost 7 bases and 0 bases respectively, with 9 bases between them. The CDR3 length is 13 residues. The CDR3 sequence: CASIGTLNTEAFF. Written as DNA, the CDR3 is TGTGCCAGCATCGGGACCCTGAACACTGAAGCTTTCTTT. Full variable domain (missing parts from reference TRBV25-1 and TRBJ1-1): EADIYQTPRYLVIGTGKKITLECSQTMGHDKMYWYQQDPGMELHLIHYSYGVNSTEKGDLSSESTVSRIRTEHFPLTLESARPSHTSQYLCASIGTLNTEAFFGQGTRLTVV.

The V call is TRBV28, the J call TRBJ2-5; D is unresolved. Germline assignment: CDR1 MDHEN and CDR2 SYDVKM. This CDR3 region has 12 residues. The germline V and J ends were trimmed by 1 base and 5 bases, with 5 bases remaining between them. CDR3 region: CASSLSFETQYF. CDR3 nucleotides: TGTGCCAGCAGTTTATCCTTTGAGACCCAGTACTTC.

V gene TRBV7-9 combines with J gene TRBJ2-7; 7 nucleotides align to TRBD2. The CDR3 covers 15 residues. Trimming took 4 bases from V and 5 from J; bases not matched to a gene: 11. Germline CDR1 reads SEHNR; CDR2 reads FQNEAQ (reference sequence). In DNA, the CDR3 is TGTGCCAGCAGCTCTCCCAGCGGGGAGTGGCACGAGCAGTACTTC. This sequence encodes CASSSPSGEWHEQYF.

The chain employs TRBV12-5 and TRBJ2-3; D is unclear. The germline V gene encodes CDR1 LGHNT and CDR2 FRNRAP. This CDR3 region has 14 residues. With 7 bases removed from V and 7 bases from J, the gap between germline ends came to 18 bases. The CDR3 reads CASADRKSANTQYF. The CDR3 DNA reads TGTGCTAGTGCCGACCGCAAGTCCGCGAATACGCAGTATTTT.

The chain recombines TRBV10-1 with TRBJ2-7; 7 positions match TRBD2. Unmatched junction bases numbered 7, after V lost 10 bases and J lost 4 bases. Germline V gene lookup returns CDR1 WNHNN and CDR2 SYGVQD (reference sequence). The CDR3 contains 12 residues. The CDR3 DNA is TGCGCCACCCCGACTAGCAGTTACGAGCAGTACTTC. This sequence encodes CATPTSSYEQYF.

This clone was seen only once. The chain combines TRBV7-8 with TRBJ1-1; no reliable D call. The CDR3 has 12 residues. V lost 5 bases, J lost 1 base, and 5 bases lay in between. Germline values: CDR1 SGHVS, CDR2 FQNEAQ. The CDR3 sequence is CASSLQNTEAFF. The CDR3 DNA follows: TGTGCCAGCAGCCTACAGAACACTGAAGCTTTCTTT.

The V gene is TRBV19, the J gene TRBJ2-7; 12 bases fit TRBD1. CDR1 LNHDA and CDR2 SQIVND come from the germline V gene (reference sequence). The V gene end was trimmed by 6 bases and the J gene end by 6 bases; junction bases not matched to a gene: 6. The CDR3 sequence is 14 residues long. CDR3 in amino acids: CASSTPGQGAEQYF. The CDR3 bases are TGTGCCAGTAGCACTCCGGGACAGGGGGCCGAGCAGTACTTC.

The chain recombines TRBV5-6 with TRBJ1-1; a weak D match, TRBD1 (6 bases). Germline-derived CDR1 and CDR2 are SGHDT and YYEEEE. The V end was cut by 2 bases, the J end by 5 bases, with 10 bases between. This CDR3 comprises 13 residues. The CDR3 loop is CASSLTGRTEAFF. DNA of the CDR3: TGTGCCAGCAGCTTAACAGGGCGGACTGAAGCTTTCTTT. Filled out from reference TRBV5-6 and TRBJ1-1, the complete variable domain reads DAGVTQSPTHLIKTRGQQVTLRCSPKSGHDTVSWYQQALGQGPQFIFQYYEEEERQRGNFPDRFSGHQFPNYSSELNVNALLLGDSALYLCASSLTGRTEAFFGQGTRLTVV.

The chain recombines TRBV15 with TRBJ1-2; D remains unclear. The CDR3 is 13 residues long. V lost 0 bases and J 8 bases, leaving 10 bases between the germline ends. The germline V gene encodes CDR1 LNHNV and CDR2 YYDKDF (reference sequence). The CDR3 is CATSRDQSGGYTF. CDR3 bases: TGTGCCACCAGCAGAGATCAGTCCGGGGGCTACACCTTC. Supplemented by reference TRBV15 and TRBJ1-2, the full variable domain reads DAMVIQNPRYQVTQFGKPVTLSCSQTLNHNVMYWYQQKSSQAPKLLFHYYDKDFNNEADTPDNFQSRRPNTSFCFLDIRSPGLGDTAMYLCATSRDQSGGYTFGSGTRLTVV.

The V and J genes are TRBV5-1 and TRBJ2-1; 12 bases match TRBD2. V dropped 4 bases and J dropped 6; count of bases not matched to a gene: 11. Looked up from germline, CDR1 is SGHRS and CDR2 is YFSETQ. The CDR3 is 17 residues long. CDR3 loop: CASSHPSGGATRNEQFF. CDR3 nucleotide sequence: TGCGCCAGCAGCCACCCTAGCGGGGGGGCCACACGCAATGAGCAGTTCTTC.

The V call is TRBV5-1, the J call TRBJ1-3; TRBD1 agrees at 9 bases. The V gene's germline CDR1 is SGHRS and CDR2 YFSETQ. Trimming at V came to 4 bases and at J to 2 bases, leaving 4 bases not matched to a gene. The CDR3 spans 15 residues. The CDR3 bases are TGCGCCAGCAGCGAAACAGGGGGCCCTGGAAACACCATATATTTT. Encoded protein: CASSETGGPGNTIYF. Looking up the rest from reference TRBV5-1 and TRBJ1-3 gives the full variable domain: KAGVTQTPRYLIKTRGQQVTLSCSPISGHRSVSWYQQTPGQGLQFLFEYFSETQRNKGNFPGRFSGRQFSNSRSEMNVSTLELGDSALYLCASSETGGPGNTIYFGEGSWLTVV.

This clone is a singleton in its sample. V usage is TRBV19 and J usage is TRBJ1-1; D ambiguous. V was pared by 5 bases and J by 7 bases, with 11 bases between. Germline V gene sequence: CDR1 LNHDA, CDR2 SQIVND (reference sequence). This CDR3 is 12 amino acids long. DNA for the CDR3: TGTGCCAGTAGTTCTCCCATCCTTGAAGCTTTCTTT. The encoded protein is CASSSPILEAFF.

The CDR3 loop is CAISRSRDQPQHF. CDR3 DNA sequence: TGTGCCATCTCAAGGAGTAGGGATCAGCCCCAGCATTTT. This chain connects TRBV10-3 to TRBJ1-5; D unclear. Trimming left V 8 bases short and J 5 bases short, with 13 bases between. The germline V gene encodes CDR1 ENHRY and CDR2 SYGVKD. The CDR3 spans 13 residues.

This chain joins TRBV19 and TRBJ2-1; TRBD1 aligns across 9 bases. The CDR3 runs to 14 residues. The V gene's germline CDR1 is LNHDA and CDR2 SQIVND (reference sequence). V was pared by 6 bases and J by 7 bases, with 7 bases of the junction left unmatched. The CDR3 sequence is CASSTGGLGNEQFF. The CDR3 nucleotides read TGTGCCAGTAGCACAGGGGGCCTGGGGAATGAGCAGTTCTTC.

V and J are TRBV5-4 and TRBJ2-1; 10 nucleotides agree with TRBD2. CDR1 SGHNT and CDR2 YYREEE come from the germline V gene (reference sequence). The CDR3 is made up of 14 amino acids. J was trimmed by 8 bases and V by 9 bases; bases with no gene match: 11. This CDR3 is CATHPERGGYEQFF. The CDR3 DNA reads TGTGCCACGCATCCCGAGCGGGGGGGCTATGAGCAGTTCTTC.

The rearrangement joins TRBV7-9 to TRBJ1-4; the match to TRBD1 covers 8 bases. This CDR3 comprises 17 residues. V shed 6 bases, J shed 3 bases, and the junction held 12 bases outside the gene matches. Germline V CDR1 and CDR2: SEHNR, FQNEAQ (reference sequence). CDR3 protein: CASSTDRGVLPNEKLFF. The CDR3, as DNA: TGTGCCAGCAGTACTGACAGGGGAGTATTACCTAATGAAAAACTGTTTTTT. Full variable domain (missing parts from reference TRBV7-9 and TRBJ1-4): DTGVSQNPRHKITKRGQNVTFRCDPISEHNRLYWYRQTLGQGPEFLTYFQNEAQLEKSRLLSDRFSAERPKGSFSTLEIQRTEQGDSAMYLCASSTDRGVLPNEKLFFGSGTQLSVL.

This clone was detected only once. The chain is built from TRBV11-2 and TRBJ2-7; 12 nucleotides line up with TRBD1. CDR3 size: 16 residues. Per germline, CDR1 SGHAT and CDR2 FQNNGV. J lost 7 bases, V lost 2 bases, and 9 bases had no gene match. The CDR3, as DNA: TGTGCCAGCAGCTTATCGCCGGGACAGGGGGCGGCGGAGCAGTACTTC. This translates into CASSLSPGQGAAEQYF.

The chain links TRBV11-3 to TRBJ2-1; no reliable D call. The V and J ends lost 5 bases and 5 bases respectively, with 13 bases between them. Germline CDR1 and CDR2: SGHNT and YENEEA. The CDR3 consists of 14 residues. CDR3: CASSLHPSNNEQFF. CDR3 in DNA: TGTGCCAGCAGCCTCCATCCCTCAAACAATGAGCAGTTCTTC.

This sequence joins TRBV4-1 and TRBJ1-2; D gene unclear. Trimming left V 0 bases short and J 2 bases short, with 7 bases between. This CDR3 has 14 amino acids. Germline values: CDR1 MGHRA, CDR2 YSYEKL. CDR3 bases: TGCGCCAGCAGCCAAGAGGGCTTAAACTATGGCTACACCTTC. It specifies CASSQEGLNYGYTF.

The J gene is TRBJ1-3, the V gene TRBV7-6; D is ambiguous. The CDR3 contains 16 residues. The germline V gene encodes CDR1 SGHVS and CDR2 FNYEAQ. V lost 1 base and J 0 bases, leaving 10 bases between the germline ends. CDR3 amino acids: CASSLGARNSGNTIYF. In DNA form, the CDR3 reads TGTGCCAGCAGCTTAGGTGCCCGCAACTCTGGAAACACCATATATTTT.

The V call is TRBV5-6, the J call TRBJ1-2; D is unresolved. Per germline, CDR1 SGHDT and CDR2 YYEEEE. The CDR3 is 13 residues long. Trimming removed 0 bases at V and 5 bases at J, with 8 bases between. The CDR3 sequence: CASSLDRSYGYTF. CDR3 sequence (DNA): TGTGCCAGCAGCTTGGACCGTTCGTATGGCTACACCTTC.

This sequence joins TRBV5-1 and TRBJ2-5; 9 bases are shared with TRBD2. V dropped 0 bases and J dropped 1; count of bases not matched to a gene: 13. The CDR3 loop spans 19 amino acids. Looked up from germline, CDR1 is SGHRS and CDR2 is YFSETQ. The DNA of the CDR3 is TGCGCCAGCAGCTTGGTTGGGGCCCTATCTAGCGGGGCCCAAGAGACCCAGTACTTC. Protein: CASSLVGALSSGAQETQYF.

The chain uses TRBV4-2 and TRBJ1-2; D gene uncertain. The CDR3 is 12 amino acids. V was cut by 1 base and J by 5 bases, with 5 bases left in between. In germline, CDR1 is LGHNA, CDR2 YNFKEQ. CDR3 bases: TGTGCCAGCAGCCAAGTTCAGTATGGCTACACCTTC. Protein: CASSQVQYGYTF.

The V call is TRBV6-6, the J call TRBJ1-3; D might be TRBD1 (5 bases). The CDR3 consists of 14 residues. Per germline, CDR1 MNHNY and CDR2 SVGAGI (reference sequence). Trimming pared 6 bases from V and 0 bases from J, leaving 9 bases between. This CDR3 reads CASRDNLSGNTIYF. CDR3 DNA sequence: TGTGCCAGCAGGGACAACCTCTCTGGAAACACCATATATTTT.

The chain combines TRBV5-1 with TRBJ2-5; D may be TRBD2 (6 bases). The V end was cut by 0 bases, the J end by 3 bases, with 12 bases between. The CDR3 consists of 15 residues. CDR1 and CDR2 (germline): SGHRS, YFSETQ. CDR3 amino acids: CASSLVPGLEETQYF. The CDR3 DNA reads as TGCGCCAGCAGCTTGGTCCCGGGACTGGAAGAGACCCAGTACTTC.

J is TRBJ2-1 and V is TRBV11-2, with TRBD1 matching 9 bases. The V gene's germline CDR1 is SGHAT and CDR2 FQNNGV. V shed 4 bases and J 3 bases; nucleotides not matched to a gene: 10. The CDR3 has 17 residues. CDR3 amino acids: CASSSPLGQGSYNEQFF. CDR3 nucleotide sequence: TGTGCCAGCAGCTCCCCGCTTGGACAGGGGAGCTACAATGAGCAGTTCTTC.

The rearrangement joins TRBV2 to TRBJ1-6; 10 bases fit TRBD1. The germline gives CDR1 SNHLY, CDR2 FYNNEI. Germline trimming cut 9 bases from V and 6 bases from J; bases unmatched to any gene: 20. The CDR3 loop spans 19 amino acids. CDR3 DNA: TGTGCCAGTCTGGACCGGGACAGGGGCCTTCGGAGAGTTAATTCACCCCTCCACTTT. Its protein is CASLDRDRGLRRVNSPLHF.

The chain recombines TRBV2 with TRBJ1-2; D is ambiguous. This CDR3 has 14 residues. CDR1 is SNHLY and CDR2 is FYNNEI in the germline V gene. V dropped 4 bases and J dropped 4 bases, with 13 bases sitting between them. The CDR3 sequence is CASSGGLMAYGYTF. CDR3 in DNA: TGTGCCAGCAGTGGTGGCCTGATGGCCTATGGCTACACCTTC.